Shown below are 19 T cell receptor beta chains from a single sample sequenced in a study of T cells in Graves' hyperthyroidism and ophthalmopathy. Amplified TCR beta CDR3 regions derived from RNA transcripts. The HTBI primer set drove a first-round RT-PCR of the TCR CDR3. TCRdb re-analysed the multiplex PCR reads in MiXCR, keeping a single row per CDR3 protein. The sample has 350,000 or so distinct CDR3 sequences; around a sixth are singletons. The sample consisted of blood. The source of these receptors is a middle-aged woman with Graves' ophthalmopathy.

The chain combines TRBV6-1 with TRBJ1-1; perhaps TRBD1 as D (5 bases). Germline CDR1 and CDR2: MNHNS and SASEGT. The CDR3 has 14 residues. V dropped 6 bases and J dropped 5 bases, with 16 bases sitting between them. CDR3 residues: CASRRDGVGTEAFF. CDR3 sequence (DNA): TGTGCCAGCAGGAGGGACGGGGTTGGGACTGAAGCTTTCTTT.

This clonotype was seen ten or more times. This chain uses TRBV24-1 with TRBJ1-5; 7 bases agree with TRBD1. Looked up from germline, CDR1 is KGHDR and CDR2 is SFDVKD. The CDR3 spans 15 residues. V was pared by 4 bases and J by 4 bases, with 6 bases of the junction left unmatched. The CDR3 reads CATSDDRVRNQPQHF. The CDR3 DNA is TGTGCCACCAGTGACGACAGGGTTCGGAATCAGCCCCAGCATTTT.

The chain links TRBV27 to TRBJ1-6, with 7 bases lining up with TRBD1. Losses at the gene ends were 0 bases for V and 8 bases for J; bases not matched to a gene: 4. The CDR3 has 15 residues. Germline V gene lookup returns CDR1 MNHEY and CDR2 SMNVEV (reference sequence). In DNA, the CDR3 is TGTGCCAGCAGTTTATCAGGGGGCGCTTATTCACCCCTCCACTTT. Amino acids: CASSLSGGAYSPLHF.

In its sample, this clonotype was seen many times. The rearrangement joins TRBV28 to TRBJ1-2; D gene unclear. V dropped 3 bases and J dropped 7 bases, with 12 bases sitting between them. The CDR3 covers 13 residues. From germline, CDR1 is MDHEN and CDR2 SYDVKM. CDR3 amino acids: CASSLFLGSGYTF. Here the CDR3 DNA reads TGTGCCAGCAGTTTGTTCCTTGGGAGTGGCTACACCTTC.

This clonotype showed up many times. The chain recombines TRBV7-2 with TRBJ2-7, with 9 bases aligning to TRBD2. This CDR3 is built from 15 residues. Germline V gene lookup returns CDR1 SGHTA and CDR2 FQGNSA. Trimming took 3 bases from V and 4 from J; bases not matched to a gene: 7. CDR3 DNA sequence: TGTGCCAGCAGCTTCGGACTAGCGACTCAGTACGAGCAGTACTTC. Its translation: CASSFGLATQYEQYF.

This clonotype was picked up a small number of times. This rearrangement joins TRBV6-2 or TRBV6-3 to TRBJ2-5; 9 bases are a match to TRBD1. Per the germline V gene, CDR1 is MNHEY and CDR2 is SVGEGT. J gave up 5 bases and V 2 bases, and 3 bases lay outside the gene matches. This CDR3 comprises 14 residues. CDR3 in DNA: TGTGCCAGCAGTTACGGGACAGGGCACGAGACCCAGTACTTC. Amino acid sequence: CASSYGTGHETQYF.

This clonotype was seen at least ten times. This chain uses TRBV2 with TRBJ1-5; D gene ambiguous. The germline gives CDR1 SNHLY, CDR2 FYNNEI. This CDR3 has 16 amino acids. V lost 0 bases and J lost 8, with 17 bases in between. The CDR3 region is CASSEARRGWSEPQHF. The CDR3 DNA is TGTGCCAGCAGTGAAGCGCGAAGAGGGTGGAGCGAGCCCCAGCATTTT.

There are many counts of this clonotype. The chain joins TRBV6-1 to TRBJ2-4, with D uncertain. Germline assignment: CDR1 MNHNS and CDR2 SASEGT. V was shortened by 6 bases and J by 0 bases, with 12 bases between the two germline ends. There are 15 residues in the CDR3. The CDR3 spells CASSNPILAKNIQYF. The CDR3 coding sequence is TGTGCCAGCAGCAACCCTATACTAGCCAAAAACATTCAGTACTTC.

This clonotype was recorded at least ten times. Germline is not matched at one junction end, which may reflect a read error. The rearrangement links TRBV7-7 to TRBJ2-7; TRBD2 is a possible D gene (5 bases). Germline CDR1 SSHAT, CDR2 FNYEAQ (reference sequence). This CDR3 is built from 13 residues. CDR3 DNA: TGTGCTAGCAGCCGTGGACGGGACTACGAGCAGTACTTC. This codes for CASSRGRDYEQYF.

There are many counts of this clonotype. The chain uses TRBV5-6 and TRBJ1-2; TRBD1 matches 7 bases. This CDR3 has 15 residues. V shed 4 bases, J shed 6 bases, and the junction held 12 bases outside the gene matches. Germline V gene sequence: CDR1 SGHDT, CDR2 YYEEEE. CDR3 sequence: CASSPTATGADGYTF. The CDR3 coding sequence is TGTGCCAGCAGCCCCACCGCCACAGGGGCGGATGGCTACACCTTC.

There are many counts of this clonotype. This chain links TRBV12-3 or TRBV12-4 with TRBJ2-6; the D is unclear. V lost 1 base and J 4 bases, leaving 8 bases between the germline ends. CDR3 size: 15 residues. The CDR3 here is CASSLVIGGANVLTF. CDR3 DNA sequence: TGTGCCAGCAGTTTAGTGATTGGGGGGGCCAACGTCCTGACTTTC.

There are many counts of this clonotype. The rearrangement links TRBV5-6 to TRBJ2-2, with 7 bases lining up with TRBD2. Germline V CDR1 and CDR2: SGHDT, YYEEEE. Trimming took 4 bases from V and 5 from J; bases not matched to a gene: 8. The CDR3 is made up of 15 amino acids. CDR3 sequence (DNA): TGTGCCAGCAGCAAACTGACCGGGGGGACCGGGGAGCTGTTTTTT. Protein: CASSKLTGGTGELFF.

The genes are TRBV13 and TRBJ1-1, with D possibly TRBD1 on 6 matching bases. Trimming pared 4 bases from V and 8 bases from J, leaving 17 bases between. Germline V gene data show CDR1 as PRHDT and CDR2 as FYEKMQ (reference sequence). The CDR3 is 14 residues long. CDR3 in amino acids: CASSSTDRQGEAFF. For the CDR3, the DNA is TGTGCCAGCAGCTCTACCGACAGGCAAGGGGAAGCTTTCTTT.

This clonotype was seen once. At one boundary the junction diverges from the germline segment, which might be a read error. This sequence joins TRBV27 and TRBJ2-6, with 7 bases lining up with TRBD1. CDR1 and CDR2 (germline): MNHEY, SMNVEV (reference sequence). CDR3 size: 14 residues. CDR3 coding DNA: TGTGCCAGCAGCCAACGCCGGGACAGACTCGTCCGGACTTTC. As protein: CASSQRRDRLVRTF.

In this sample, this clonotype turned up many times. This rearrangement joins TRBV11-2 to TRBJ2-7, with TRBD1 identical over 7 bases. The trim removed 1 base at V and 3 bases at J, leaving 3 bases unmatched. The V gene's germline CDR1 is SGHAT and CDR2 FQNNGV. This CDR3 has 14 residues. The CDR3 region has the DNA TGTGCCAGCAGCTTAGTTGGGACAGACTACGAGCAGTACTTC. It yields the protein CASSLVGTDYEQYF.

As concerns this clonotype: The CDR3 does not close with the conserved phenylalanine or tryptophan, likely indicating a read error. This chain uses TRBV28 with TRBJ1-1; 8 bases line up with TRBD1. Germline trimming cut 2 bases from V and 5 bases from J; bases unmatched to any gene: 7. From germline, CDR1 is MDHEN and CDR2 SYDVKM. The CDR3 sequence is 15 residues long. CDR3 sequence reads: CASSLGQGFRTEAFL. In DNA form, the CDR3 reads TGTGCCAGCAGTTTAGGACAGGGATTTAGGACTGAAGCTTTCCTT.

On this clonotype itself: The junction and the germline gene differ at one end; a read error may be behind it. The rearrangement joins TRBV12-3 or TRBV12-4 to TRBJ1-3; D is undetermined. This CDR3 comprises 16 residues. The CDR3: CARSLYLSGSGNTIYF. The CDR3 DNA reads TGTGCCCGCAGTTTATATCTCTCCGGGTCTGGAAACACCATATATTTT.

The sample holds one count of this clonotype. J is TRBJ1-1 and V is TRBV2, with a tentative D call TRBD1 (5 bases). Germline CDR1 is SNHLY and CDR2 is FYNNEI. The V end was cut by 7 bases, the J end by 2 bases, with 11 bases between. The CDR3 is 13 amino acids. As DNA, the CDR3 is TGTGCCAGCACAAAGACAGTTAACACTGAAGCTTTCTTT. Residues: CASTKTVNTEAFF.

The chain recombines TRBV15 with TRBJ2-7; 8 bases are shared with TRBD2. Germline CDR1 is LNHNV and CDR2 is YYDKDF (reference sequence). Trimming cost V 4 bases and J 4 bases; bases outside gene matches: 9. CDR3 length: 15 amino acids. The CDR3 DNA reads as TGTGCCACCAGCATTTCAGCGGGAGAGGTTTACGAGCAGTACTTC. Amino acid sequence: CATSISAGEVYEQYF.